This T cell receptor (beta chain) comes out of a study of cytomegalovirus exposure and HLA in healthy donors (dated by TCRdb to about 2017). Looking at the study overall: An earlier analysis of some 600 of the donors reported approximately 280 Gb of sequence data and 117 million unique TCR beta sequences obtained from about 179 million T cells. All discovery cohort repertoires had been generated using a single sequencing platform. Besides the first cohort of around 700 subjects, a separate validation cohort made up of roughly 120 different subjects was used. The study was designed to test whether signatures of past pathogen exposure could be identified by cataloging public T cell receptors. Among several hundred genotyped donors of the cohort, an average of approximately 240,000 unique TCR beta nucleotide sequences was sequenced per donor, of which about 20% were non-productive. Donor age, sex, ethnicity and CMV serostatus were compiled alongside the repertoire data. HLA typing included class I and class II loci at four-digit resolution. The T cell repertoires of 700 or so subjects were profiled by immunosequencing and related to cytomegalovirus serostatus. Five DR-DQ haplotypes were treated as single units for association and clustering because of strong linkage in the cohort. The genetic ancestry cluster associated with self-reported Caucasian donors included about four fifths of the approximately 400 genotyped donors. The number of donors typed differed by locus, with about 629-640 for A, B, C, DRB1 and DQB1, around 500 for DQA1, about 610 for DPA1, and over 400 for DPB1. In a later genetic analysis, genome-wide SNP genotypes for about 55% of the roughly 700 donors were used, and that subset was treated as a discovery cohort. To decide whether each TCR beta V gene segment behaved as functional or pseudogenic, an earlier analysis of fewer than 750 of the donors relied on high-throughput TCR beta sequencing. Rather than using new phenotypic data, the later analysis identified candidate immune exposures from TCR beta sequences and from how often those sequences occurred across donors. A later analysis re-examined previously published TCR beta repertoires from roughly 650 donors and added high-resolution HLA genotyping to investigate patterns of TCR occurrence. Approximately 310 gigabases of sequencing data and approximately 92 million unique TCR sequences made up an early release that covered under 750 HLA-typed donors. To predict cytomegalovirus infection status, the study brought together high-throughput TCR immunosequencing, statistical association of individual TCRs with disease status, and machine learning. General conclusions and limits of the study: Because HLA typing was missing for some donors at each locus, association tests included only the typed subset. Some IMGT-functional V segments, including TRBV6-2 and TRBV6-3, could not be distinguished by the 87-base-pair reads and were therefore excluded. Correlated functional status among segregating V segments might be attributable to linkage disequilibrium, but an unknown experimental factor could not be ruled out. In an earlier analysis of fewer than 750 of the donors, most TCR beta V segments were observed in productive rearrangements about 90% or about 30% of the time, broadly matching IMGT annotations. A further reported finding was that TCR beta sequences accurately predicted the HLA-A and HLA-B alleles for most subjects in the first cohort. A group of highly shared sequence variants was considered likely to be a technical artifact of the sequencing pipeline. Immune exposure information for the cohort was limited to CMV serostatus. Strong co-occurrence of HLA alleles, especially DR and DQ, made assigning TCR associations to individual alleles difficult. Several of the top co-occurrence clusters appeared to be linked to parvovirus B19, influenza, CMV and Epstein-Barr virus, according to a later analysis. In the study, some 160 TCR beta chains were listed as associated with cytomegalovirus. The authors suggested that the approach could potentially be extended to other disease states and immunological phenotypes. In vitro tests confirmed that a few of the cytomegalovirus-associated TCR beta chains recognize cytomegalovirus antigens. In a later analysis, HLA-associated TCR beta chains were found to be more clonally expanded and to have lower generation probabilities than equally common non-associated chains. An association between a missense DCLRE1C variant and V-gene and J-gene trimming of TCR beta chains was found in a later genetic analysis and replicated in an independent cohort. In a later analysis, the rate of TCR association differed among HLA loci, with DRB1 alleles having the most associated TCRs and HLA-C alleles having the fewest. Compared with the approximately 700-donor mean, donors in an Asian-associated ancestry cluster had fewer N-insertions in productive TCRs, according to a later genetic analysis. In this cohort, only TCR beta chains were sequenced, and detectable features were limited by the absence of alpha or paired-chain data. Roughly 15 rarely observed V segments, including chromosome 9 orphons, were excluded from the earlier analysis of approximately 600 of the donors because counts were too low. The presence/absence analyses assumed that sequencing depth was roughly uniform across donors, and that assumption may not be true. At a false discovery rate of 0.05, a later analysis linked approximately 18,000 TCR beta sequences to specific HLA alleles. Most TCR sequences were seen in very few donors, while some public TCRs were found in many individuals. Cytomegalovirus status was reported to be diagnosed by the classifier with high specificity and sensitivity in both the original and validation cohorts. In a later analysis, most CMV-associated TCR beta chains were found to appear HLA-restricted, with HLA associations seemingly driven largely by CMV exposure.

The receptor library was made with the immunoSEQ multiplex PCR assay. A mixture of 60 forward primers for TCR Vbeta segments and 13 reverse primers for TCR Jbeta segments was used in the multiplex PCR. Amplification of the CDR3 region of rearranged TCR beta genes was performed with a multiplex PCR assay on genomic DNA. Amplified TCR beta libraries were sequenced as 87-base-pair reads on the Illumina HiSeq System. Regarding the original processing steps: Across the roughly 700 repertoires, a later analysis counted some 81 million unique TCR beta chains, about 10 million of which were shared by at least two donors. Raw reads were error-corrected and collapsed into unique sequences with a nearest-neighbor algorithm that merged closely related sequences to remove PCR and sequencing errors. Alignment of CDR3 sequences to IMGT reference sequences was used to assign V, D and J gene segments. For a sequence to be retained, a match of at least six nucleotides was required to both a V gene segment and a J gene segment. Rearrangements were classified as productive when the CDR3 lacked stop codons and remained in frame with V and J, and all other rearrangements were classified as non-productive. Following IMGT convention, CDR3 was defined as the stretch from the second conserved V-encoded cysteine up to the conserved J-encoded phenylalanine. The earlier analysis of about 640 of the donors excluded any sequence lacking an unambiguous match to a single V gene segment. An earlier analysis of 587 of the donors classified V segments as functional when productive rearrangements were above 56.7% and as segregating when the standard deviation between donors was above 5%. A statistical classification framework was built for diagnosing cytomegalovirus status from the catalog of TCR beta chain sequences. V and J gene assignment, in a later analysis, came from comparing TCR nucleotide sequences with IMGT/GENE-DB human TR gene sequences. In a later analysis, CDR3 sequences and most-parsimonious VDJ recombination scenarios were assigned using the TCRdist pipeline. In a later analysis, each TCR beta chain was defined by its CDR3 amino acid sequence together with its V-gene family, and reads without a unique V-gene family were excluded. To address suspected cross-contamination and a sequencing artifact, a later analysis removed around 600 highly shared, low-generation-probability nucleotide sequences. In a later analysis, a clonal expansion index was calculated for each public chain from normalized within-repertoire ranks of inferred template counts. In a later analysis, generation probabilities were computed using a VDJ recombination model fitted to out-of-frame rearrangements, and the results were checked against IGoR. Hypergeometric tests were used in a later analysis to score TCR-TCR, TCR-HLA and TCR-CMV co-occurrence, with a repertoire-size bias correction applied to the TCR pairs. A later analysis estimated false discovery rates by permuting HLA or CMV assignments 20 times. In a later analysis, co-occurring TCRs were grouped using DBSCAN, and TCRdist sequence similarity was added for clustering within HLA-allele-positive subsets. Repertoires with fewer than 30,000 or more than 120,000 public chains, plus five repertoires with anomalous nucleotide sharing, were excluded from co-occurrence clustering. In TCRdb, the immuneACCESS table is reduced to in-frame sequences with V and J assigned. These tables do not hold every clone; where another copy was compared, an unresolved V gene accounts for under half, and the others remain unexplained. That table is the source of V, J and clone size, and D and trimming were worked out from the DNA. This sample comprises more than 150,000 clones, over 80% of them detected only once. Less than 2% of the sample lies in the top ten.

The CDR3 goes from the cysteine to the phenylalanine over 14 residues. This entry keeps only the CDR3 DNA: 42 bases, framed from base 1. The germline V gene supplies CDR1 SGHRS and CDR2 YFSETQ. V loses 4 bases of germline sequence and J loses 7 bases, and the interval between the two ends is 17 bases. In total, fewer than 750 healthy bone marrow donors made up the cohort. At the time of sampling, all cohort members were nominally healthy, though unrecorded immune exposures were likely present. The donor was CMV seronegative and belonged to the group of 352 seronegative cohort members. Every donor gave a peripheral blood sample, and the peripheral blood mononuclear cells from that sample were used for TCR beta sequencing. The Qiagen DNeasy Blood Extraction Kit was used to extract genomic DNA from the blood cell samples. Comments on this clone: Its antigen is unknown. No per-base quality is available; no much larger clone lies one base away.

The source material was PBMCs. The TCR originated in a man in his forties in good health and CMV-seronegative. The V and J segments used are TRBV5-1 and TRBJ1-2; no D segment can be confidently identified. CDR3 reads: CASSPSLRAGGYTF. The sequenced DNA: TGCGCCAGCAGCCCTTCCCTGAGGGCTGGTGGCTACACCTTC. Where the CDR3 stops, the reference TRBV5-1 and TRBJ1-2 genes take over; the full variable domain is KAGVTQTPRYLIKTRGQQVTLSCSPISGHRSVSWYQQTPGQGLQFLFEYFSETQRNKGNFPGRFSGRQFSNSRSEMNVSTLELGDSALYLCASSPSLRAGGYTFGSGTRLTVV.